The present TCR beta chain was sequenced within a study of vaccination and CD4 T cells after COVID-19. Remarks on this clonotype: What it recognizes is unknown.

With the Oncomine TCR Beta short-read assay, DNA from cultured CD4+ T cells was sequenced. TCRdb reprocessed the PCR reads via MiXCR and lists one record per CDR3 protein. The data contain approximately 14,000 distinct CDR3 sequences, 20% to 25% of them seen just once; the ten biggest clones take up around 12%. Described treatment: roughly ten-day PBMC culture with coronavirus spike peptide pools or control peptides (ViraFEST assay). The receptor comes from a human donor who received a COVID-19 vaccine. This specimen was CD4+ T cells from blood, cultured in vitro, taken before SARS-CoV-2 vaccination.

This chain's CDR3 is CASSSRQGENEAFF. DNA of the CDR3: TGCGCCAGCAGCTCAAGACAGGGGGAGAATGAAGCTTTCTTT. The V and J genes are TRBV5-1 and TRBJ1-1; 9 nucleotides agree with TRBD1. In germline, CDR1 is SGHRS, CDR2 YFSETQ. The trim removed 3 bases at V and 7 bases at J, leaving 7 bases unmatched. CDR3 length: 14 residues.